The 24 T cell receptor beta chains below all came from one sample that was sequenced in a study of TIL therapy for anti-PD-1-resistant metastatic lung cancer (dated by TCRdb to the early 2020s). The sample's time point, from its label and the paper: pre-treatment sample, taken before nivolumab and TIL therapy. Using bias-controlled multiplex PCR with the immunoSEQ v3 hsTCRB kit, the TCR beta CDR3 regions were amplified from genomic DNA. Sourced from immuneACCESS, this table was stored by TCRdb with only in-frame sequences that have V and J called. A share of the clones is absent; for the studies checked, an unresolved V gene accounts for under half, and the remainder has no known explanation. The sample table contains 54,000 or so clones; only one count was recorded for around 70% of them. About 1.8% of the sample is held by the ten biggest clonotypes. The specimen comprised blood, sampled at baseline. Every receptor here comes from a person aged 25 to 85 with non-small cell lung cancer.

To note about this clone: At one boundary the junction diverges from the germline segment, which might be a read error. The chain couples TRBV5-1 to TRBJ2-2; TRBD2 is a possible D gene (6 bases). Per the germline V gene, CDR1 is SGHRS and CDR2 is YFSETQ. The CDR3 is 15 amino acids. CDR3 in DNA: TGCGCCAGCAGGTTGGGTAGCGGCCTCACCGGGGAGCTGTTTTTT. Its translation is CASRLGSGLTGELFF.

This clone was picked up a small number of times. CDR3 in amino acids: CAGQQGNQETQYF. The CDR3 bases are TGTGCCGGCCAACAGGGAAACCAAGAGACCCAGTACTTC. The rearrangement links TRBV6-1 to TRBJ2-5; D might be TRBD1 (6 bases). The CDR3 contains 13 residues. With 11 bases removed from V and 0 bases from J, the gap between germline ends came to 13 bases. Germline V lookup: CDR1 MNHNS, CDR2 SASEGT.

V usage is TRBV6-5 and J usage is TRBJ2-2; D uncertain. This CDR3 spans 15 amino acids. Germline CDR1 MNHEY, CDR2 SVGAGI. V was clipped by 4 bases and J by 4 bases, with 13 bases between them. CDR3: CASSSLAGRTGELFF. In nucleotides, the CDR3 is TGTGCCAGCAGTTCCCTGGCAGGCCGCACCGGGGAGCTGTTTTTT.

The gene calls are TRBV27 and TRBJ1-2; D unresolved. Germline V gives CDR1 MNHEY, CDR2 SMNVEV (reference sequence). V gave up 6 bases and J gave up 6 bases, with 29 bases separating them. The CDR3 has 18 amino acids. CDR3 loop: CASSHASSRRDSLDGYTF. CDR3 coding DNA: TGTGCCAGCAGCCACGCATCTTCCAGACGTGATAGCCTGGATGGCTACACCTTC.

The V call is TRBV11-3, the J call TRBJ2-6; no reliable D call. V lost 1 base, J lost 0 bases, and 7 bases lay in between. The germline gives CDR1 SGHNT, CDR2 YENEEA. This CDR3 comprises 16 residues. In DNA, the CDR3 is TGTGCCAGCAGCTTAGGATTGATCTCTGGGGCCAACGTCCTGACTTTC. This sequence encodes CASSLGLISGANVLTF.

V gene TRBV11-2 combines with J gene TRBJ2-7; D gene ambiguous. Trimming shortened V by 5 bases and J by 3 bases, and 11 bases separated the two germline ends. Germline CDR1 and CDR2: SGHAT and FQNNGV. The CDR3 sequence is 13 residues long. The CDR3: CASSPELLYEQYF. CDR3 nucleotides: TGTGCCAGCAGCCCTGAGCTACTCTACGAGCAGTACTTC.

The chain has TRBV6-6 and TRBJ1-4; D call uncertain. The V gene's germline CDR1 is MNHNY and CDR2 SVGAGI (reference sequence). This CDR3 region has 14 residues. Between the trimmed V and J ends, which lost 4 bases and 5 bases, there was a span of 11 bases. The CDR3 DNA reads as TGTGCCAGCAGTTTGGGGTCCCGAAATGAAAAACTGTTTTTT. Its protein product is CASSLGSRNEKLFF.

This clone appeared once. V gene TRBV6-1 combines with J gene TRBJ1-1, with D perhaps TRBD1 (5 bases). The CDR3 is 13 residues long. Germline-derived CDR1 and CDR2 are MNHNS and SASEGT. Trimming took off 8 bases at V and 3 bases at J, with 13 bases between the two ends. In nucleotides, the CDR3 is TGTGCCAGCGAAGGGGCCTGGGACACTGAAGCTTTCTTT. Translation: CASEGAWDTEAFF.

The rearrangement links TRBV9 to TRBJ2-3; D could derive from TRBD1 or TRBD2 (5 bases each). The CDR3 extends over 18 amino acids. V lost 3 bases, J lost 1 base, and 21 bases lay in between. The germline gives CDR1 SGDLS, CDR2 YYNGEE. CDR3 DNA sequence: TGTGCCAGCAGCGACCCCATACTAGGCTTGGGGGGCACAGATACGCAGTATTTT. Residues: CASSDPILGLGGTDTQYF.

The chain uses TRBV11-2 and TRBJ2-1; D ambiguous. V lost 1 base and J lost 4, with 11 bases in between. CDR1 and CDR2 (germline): SGHAT, FQNNGV. The length of the CDR3 is 15 residues. The CDR3 sequence is CASSLGASPYNEQFF. CDR3 in DNA: TGTGCCAGCAGCTTAGGGGCCAGCCCTTACAATGAGCAGTTCTTC.

This clone has just a few counts. The chain is built from TRBV28 and TRBJ1-2; the D is unclear. V shed 7 bases and J shed 4 bases, with 19 bases lying between them. Germline assignment: CDR1 MDHEN and CDR2 SYDVKM. The CDR3 totals 15 residues. The CDR3 DNA sequence: TGTGCCAGCATCCGTATGGGGAATAGGCTCTATGGCTACACCTTC. Translating gives CASIRMGNRLYGYTF.

The rearrangement joins TRBV7-8 to TRBJ1-4; D may be TRBD1 (6 bases). The CDR3 is made up of 14 amino acids. Looked up from germline, CDR1 is SGHVS and CDR2 is FQNEAQ. Trimming stripped 5 bases from V and 5 bases from J, with 12 bases between. The CDR3 coding sequence is TGTGCCAGCAGCCACAGCCAGGGGAATGAAAAACTGTTTTTT. Its translation is CASSHSQGNEKLFF.

This sequence joins TRBV6-5 and TRBJ2-5; D gene uncertain. Germline V CDR1 and CDR2: MNHEY, SVGAGI. The V gene lost 5 bases and the J gene lost 5 bases, with 12 bases spanning the gap. The CDR3 loop spans 13 amino acids. CDR3 DNA sequence: TGTGCCAGCAGTGCCCTGGCCGCCGAGACCCAGTACTTC. It yields the protein CASSALAAETQYF.

This clone came up once. The chain employs TRBV7-2 and TRBJ2-7; TRBD1 aligns across 7 bases. The CDR3 has 13 residues. Germline V gene data show CDR1 as SGHTA and CDR2 as FQGNSA. Trimming at V came to 1 base and at J to 4 bases, leaving 1 base not matched to a gene. The CDR3 protein is CASSLDRGYEQYF. As DNA, the CDR3 is TGTGCCAGCAGCTTAGACAGGGGATACGAGCAGTACTTC.

In DNA form, the CDR3 reads TGTGCCAGCAGCTTAAGTAACCTCGGGGCTGGGAATGAGCAGTTCTTC. It is translated as CASSLSNLGAGNEQFF. The rearrangement uses TRBV7-3 and TRBJ2-1; D could derive from TRBD1 or TRBD2 (5 bases each). Germline assignment: CDR1 SGHTA and CDR2 FQGTGA. V was pared by 1 base and J by 7 bases, with 17 bases between. The CDR3 runs 16 residues.

The chain is built from TRBV29-1 and TRBJ2-1; possibly TRBD1 for D (6 bases). The CDR3 contains 12 residues. Trimming took 6 bases from V and 3 from J, leaving 9 bases between them. Germline assignment: CDR1 SQVTM and CDR2 ANQGSEA. CDR3 residues: CSVWGHYNEQFF. The CDR3 nucleotides are TGCAGCGTCTGGGGGCACTACAATGAGCAGTTCTTC.

Only a few counts were recorded for this clone. The chain has TRBV7-9 and TRBJ1-1, with D unresolved. The CDR3 has 15 residues. Germline lookup yields CDR1 SEHNR and CDR2 FQNEAQ (reference sequence). The V and J ends lost 0 bases and 1 base respectively, with 9 bases between them. CDR3 amino acids: CASSLAPGGNTEAFF. The DNA for the CDR3 is TGTGCCAGCAGCTTAGCCCCGGGAGGGAACACTGAAGCTTTCTTT.

This clone was seen only a few times. The CDR3 loop is CASSLEGGSPLHF. In nucleotides, the CDR3 is TGTGCCAGCAGCTTAGAGGGGGGATCACCCCTCCACTTT. The chain combines TRBV7-9 with TRBJ1-6, with D possibly being TRBD1 (6 bases). V was cut by 1 base and J by 10 bases, with 8 bases left in between. Looked up from germline, CDR1 is SEHNR and CDR2 is FQNEAQ (reference sequence). The length of the CDR3 is 13 residues.

Only one count was recorded for this clone. This sequence joins TRBV6-1 and TRBJ2-5; 8 nucleotides agree with TRBD1. Germline assignment: CDR1 MNHNS and CDR2 SASEGT. The CDR3 is 16 amino acids. Losses at the gene ends were 1 base for V and 1 base for J; bases not matched to a gene: 5. In DNA, the CDR3 is TGTGCCAGCAGTGAAGGTTCCGGACAGGGCCAAGAGACCCAGTACTTC. Its protein product is CASSEGSGQGQETQYF.

The chain carries TRBV7-2 and TRBJ1-5; TRBD1 matches 10 bases. Trimming at V came to 7 bases and at J to 6 bases, leaving 3 bases not matched to a gene. The CDR3 consists of 13 residues. Germline CDR1 is SGHTA and CDR2 is FQGNSA. The DNA of the CDR3 is TGTGCCAGCACCGGGACAGGGGCTCAGCCCCAGCATTTT. As protein: CASTGTGAQPQHF.

V gene TRBV28 combines with J gene TRBJ2-1; possible D gene TRBD2, 7 bases. V was trimmed by 5 bases and J by 1 base, leaving 15 bases between them. Germline CDR1 MDHEN, CDR2 SYDVKM. The CDR3 covers 16 residues. The CDR3 protein is CASSPEGGGSYNEQFF. The CDR3 region has the DNA TGTGCCAGCAGTCCCGAGGGGGGGGGTTCCTACAATGAGCAGTTCTTC.

The chain employs TRBV5-1 and TRBJ2-2, with a weak D call TRBD1 (5 bases). This CDR3 region has 14 residues. Germline CDR1 is SGHRS and CDR2 is YFSETQ. The V and J ends lost 4 bases and 2 bases respectively, with 9 bases between them. The CDR3 DNA is TGCGCCAGCAGCCGTGGACAAAACACCGGGGAGCTGTTTTTT. Its translation: CASSRGQNTGELFF.

Notes on this clone: The junction does not match germline at one end; this may be a read error. V usage is TRBV2 and J usage is TRBJ1-1; tentative D call: TRBD1 (6 bases). The V gene's germline CDR1 is SNHLY and CDR2 FYNNEI. The CDR3 is made up of 14 amino acids. CDR3 sequence (DNA): TGTGCCAGCAGAGAAGGGGGACAGAACACTGAAGCTTTCTTT. Its protein is CASREGGQNTEAFF.

CDR3 loop: CASSYTTGSTEAFF. The DNA for the CDR3 is TGTGCCAGCAGTTACACAACAGGGAGCACTGAAGCTTTCTTT. The genes are TRBV6-5 and TRBJ1-1; maybe TRBD1 (6 bases). Germline CDR1 and CDR2: MNHEY and SVGAGI. The CDR3 sequence is 14 residues long. V lost 2 bases and J 4 bases, leaving 11 bases between the germline ends.